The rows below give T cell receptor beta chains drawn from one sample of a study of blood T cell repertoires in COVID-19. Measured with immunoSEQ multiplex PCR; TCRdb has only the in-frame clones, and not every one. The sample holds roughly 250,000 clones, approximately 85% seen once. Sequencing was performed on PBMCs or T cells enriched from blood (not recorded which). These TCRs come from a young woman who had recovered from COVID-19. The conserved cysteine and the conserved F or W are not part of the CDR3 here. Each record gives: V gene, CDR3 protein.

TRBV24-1,ATSDFHNTDTQY
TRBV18,ASSSIGLAGGKETQY
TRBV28,ASSIPGQGHYNSPLH
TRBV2,ASRIDSTNEKLF
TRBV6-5,ASSYGPGNTEAF
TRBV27,ASSSLGRGLASPYKQF
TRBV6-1,ASSEGRPGELF
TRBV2,ASREDFLQEQF
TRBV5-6,ASRLGLLNRGRLQETQY
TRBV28,ASITAGRGSYEQY
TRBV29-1,SVPGTGATEAF
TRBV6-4,ASQEGAWLAGHQGTQY
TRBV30,AWSSPGRASTEAF
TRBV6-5,ASSHDRAGELF
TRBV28,ASSLRVNYGYT
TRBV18,ASSLGSRTDTQY
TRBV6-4,ASNWDRESDNQPQH
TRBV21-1,ASSNNRIGTVTSTDTQY
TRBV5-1,ASSFWPGEGYEQY
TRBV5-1,ASSLSTRDTQY
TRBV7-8,ASRTGQVNSPLH
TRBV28,ASSFLQYNQPQH
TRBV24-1,ATSDASRTRTEAF
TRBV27,ASSLYNRGLYEQY
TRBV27,ASSSRLQQF
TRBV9,ASSVVAGVGTGELF
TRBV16,ASSQFQTWRDTQY
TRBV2,ATGTAYEQY
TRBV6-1,ASSETRDTSTLKQY
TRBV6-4,ASSDSRVSGANVLT
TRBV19,ASTPPPGGGTFEAF
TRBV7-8,ASSYRAYGYT
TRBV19,ASSPGQGSSYEQY
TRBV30,AWTRRDRASLRDTEAF
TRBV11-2,ASSLEASWTGNSPLH
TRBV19,ASSIPLAGEAF
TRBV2,AIPAGRHSGANVLT
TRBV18,ASSADRGLGEQY
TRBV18,ASSPRGTGGGKAF
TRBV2,ASRPRQGGNTEAF
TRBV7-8,ASSRGGGHEQY
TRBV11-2,ASSLNRGRRDRGYGYT
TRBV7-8,ASSLVVGAEETQY
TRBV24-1,ATSDLRLGANTGELF
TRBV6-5,ASSYAGAGYT
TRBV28,ASSPTSGVKTQY
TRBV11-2,ASRGAGKVELF
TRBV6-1,ASREDRGYT
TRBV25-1,ASTRRGGGFTGNEQF
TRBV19,ASRSQGLDGYT
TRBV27,ASSSPLRDRVSPLH
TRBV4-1,ASSQAARGRGNQPQH
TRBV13,ASSSPRGGRADEQF